Each of the 15 T cell receptor beta chains below was sequenced from the same sample in a study of early T cells in non-severe SARS-CoV-2 infection. TCRdb called the 5' RACE reads again in MiXCR, with one record for every CDR3 protein. The profile covers about 80,000 distinct CDR3 sequences, with roughly 4.7% appearing a single time and under 8% taken by the ten largest. Sequenced here: whole blood, sampled at baseline. These receptors all stem from an adult who was a healthcare worker with PCR-confirmed SARS-CoV-2 infection or an uninfected control (not recorded which).

There are many counts of this clonotype. The chain links TRBV20-1 to TRBJ2-5; D remains ambiguous. Germline V gives CDR1 DFQATT, CDR2 SNEGSKA (reference sequence). The CDR3 has 10 amino acids. Trimming removed 3 bases from V and 14 bases from J, with 13 bases in between. The CDR3: CSASPADKYF. For the CDR3, the DNA is TGCAGTGCTAGCCCCGCCGATAAATACTTC.

This clonotype was seen only a few times. The chain combines TRBV29-1 with TRBJ2-7; TRBD2 matches 10 bases. The CDR3 loop spans 15 amino acids. Germline lookup yields CDR1 SQVTM and CDR2 ANQGSEA. V was clipped by 4 bases and J by 0 bases; unmatched bases: 6. The DNA for the CDR3 is TGCAGCGTTGTTTTGACTAGCGGGCCCTCCTACGAGCAGTACTTC. Its translation is CSVVLTSGPSYEQYF.

This clonotype was counted at least ten times. J is TRBJ1-6 and V is TRBV11-2; no clear D gene. This CDR3 comprises 13 residues. With 0 bases removed from V and 10 bases from J, the gap between germline ends came to 7 bases. Germline CDR1 SGHAT, CDR2 FQNNGV. The CDR3 nucleotides read TGTGCCAGCAGCTTAGAGAGGGAGTCACCCCTCCACTTT. It codes for CASSLERESPLHF.

This clonotype was seen ten or more times. The rearrangement links TRBV12-3 or TRBV12-4 to TRBJ1-3, with D unclear. V was trimmed by 7 bases and J by 1 base, leaving 11 bases between them. This CDR3 spans 14 amino acids. The CDR3 here is CASNTDRSGNTIYF. The CDR3 DNA reads TGTGCCAGCAATACGGACCGTTCTGGAAACACCATATATTTT.

This clonotype was detected ten times or more. The rearrangement joins TRBV7-2 to TRBJ2-7; 8 bases fit TRBD2. Germline V gives CDR1 SGHTA, CDR2 FQGNSA. The trim removed 4 bases at V and 5 bases at J, leaving 10 bases unmatched. The CDR3 runs to 15 residues. The CDR3 reads CASSSIAGSPNEQYF. For the CDR3, the DNA is TGTGCCAGCAGCTCTATAGCGGGATCCCCTAACGAGCAGTACTTC.

V gene TRBV10-3 combines with J gene TRBJ2-7; tentatively, D is TRBD1 (6 bases). CDR3 length: 12 amino acids. Between the trimmed V and J ends, which lost 10 bases and 4 bases, there was a span of 14 bases. The V gene's germline CDR1 is ENHRY and CDR2 SYGVKD. The CDR3 loop is CARGQTEYEQYF. CDR3 nucleotide sequence: TGTGCCAGAGGACAGACCGAGTACGAGCAGTACTTC.

This clonotype was found many times. The gene calls are TRBV12-3 or TRBV12-4 and TRBJ1-1, with D tentatively TRBD1 (6 bases). The germline V and J ends were trimmed by 5 bases and 3 bases, with 10 bases remaining between them. CDR3 length: 13 amino acids. CDR3 DNA: TGTGCCAGCAGTCAGACAGGTTACACTGAAGCTTTCTTT. Its translation is CASSQTGYTEAFF.

The rearrangement uses TRBV28 and TRBJ1-1, with 10 nucleotides matching TRBD1. V lost 5 bases, J lost 7 bases, and 10 bases stayed unmatched. This CDR3 has 15 amino acids. Germline values: CDR1 MDHEN, CDR2 SYDVKM. CDR3 DNA: TGTGCCAGCAGTGGATTGGGACAGGGGCGTGATGAAGCTTTCTTT. It specifies CASSGLGQGRDEAFF.

Ten or more counts support this clonotype. CDR3 protein: CASSSGGNYEQYF. Here the CDR3 DNA reads TGTGCCAGCAGTTCGGGAGGCAACTACGAGCAGTACTTC. The V and J genes are TRBV12-3 or TRBV12-4 and TRBJ2-7, with TRBD2 matching 7 bases. Losses at the gene ends were 4 bases for V and 3 bases for J; bases not matched to a gene: 3. The CDR3 sequence is 13 residues long.

This clonotype showed up many times. This chain links TRBV19 with TRBJ2-6; D is unresolved. V was pared by 4 bases and J by 0 bases, with 10 bases between. Germline CDR1 and CDR2: LNHDA and SQIVND (reference sequence). The CDR3 extends over 16 amino acids. CDR3 DNA: TGTGCCAGTAGTAGGTCAGCTAACTCTGGGGCCAACGTCCTGACTTTC. This encodes CASSRSANSGANVLTF.

This clonotype was counted many times. This rearrangement joins TRBV27 to TRBJ2-7; 8 bases map to TRBD1. The germline CDR1 and CDR2 sequences are MNHEY and SMNVEV (reference sequence). Unmatched junction bases numbered 3, after V lost 6 bases and J lost 2 bases. This CDR3 has 13 amino acids. CDR3 sequence: CASRAGGTYEQYF. The CDR3 coding sequence is TGTGCCAGCAGGGCAGGGGGCACCTACGAGCAGTACTTC.

The rearrangement uses TRBV10-1 and TRBJ2-2, with 14 bases fitting TRBD2. The CDR3 runs 17 residues. Trimming cost V 2 bases and J 3 bases; bases outside gene matches: 2. CDR1 is WNHNN, CDR2 SYGVQD, per germline (reference sequence). The CDR3 DNA reads TGCGCCAGCAGTGAGGGACTAGCGGGAGGTGACACCGGGGAGCTGTTTTTT. This encodes CASSEGLAGGDTGELFF.

Only a few counts were recorded for this clonotype. The chain uses TRBV30 and TRBJ1-3; no clear D gene. This CDR3 has 16 amino acids. The germline CDR1 and CDR2 sequences are GTSNPN and SVGIG (reference sequence). The V gene lost 4 bases and the J gene lost 7 bases, with 23 bases spanning the gap. CDR3 sequence (DNA): TGTGCCTGGACCCCCCCGGAGGTGGCCCTCCTGAACACCATATATTTT. Its protein is CAWTPPEVALLNTIYF.

The rearrangement links TRBV14 to TRBJ2-7, with 12 bases lining up with TRBD2. Germline loops: CDR1 SGHDN, CDR2 FVKESK. CDR3 length equals 14 residues. V shed 4 bases, J shed 6 bases, and the junction held 4 bases outside the gene matches. CDR3 protein: CASSPTSGSSEQYF. CDR3 DNA sequence: TGTGCCAGCAGCCCGACTAGCGGGAGTAGCGAGCAGTACTTC.

This clonotype has at least ten counts. V usage is TRBV12-3 or TRBV12-4 and J usage is TRBJ1-1, with D unresolved. The CDR3 has 13 residues. Trimming took off 5 bases at V and 1 base at J, with 8 bases between the two ends. For the CDR3, the DNA is TGTGCCAGCAGTCCCGTCAGGAACACTGAAGCTTTCTTT. Amino acids: CASSPVRNTEAFF.